The T cell receptor (beta chain) under discussion was sequenced for a study of blood T cell repertoires in COVID-19. For the study at large: Specimens from acute and convalescent COVID-19 originated in the United States, Italy and Spain. In each case, the material was cDNA or gDNA derived from T cells, B-cell-depleted T cells, or PBMCs.

The CDR3 spans 17 residues. Germline V gene data show CDR1 as KGHDR and CDR2 as SFDVKD. Losses at the gene ends were 4 bases for V and 9 bases for J; bases not matched to a gene: 19. In the study's own analysis: Amplifying reference gene primers gave estimates of nucleated cell counts. TCRdb's copy holds only in-frame clones and misses some; the assay was immunoSEQ multiplex PCR. The D gene and trimming were derived from the DNA, and the V and J assignments and clone size from that table. The sample includes roughly 72,000 clones, about nine tenths of them seen just once. Sequencing was done on a sample of peripheral blood. This receptor was identified in a human donor in a cohort sampled during active COVID-19. The chain combines TRBV24-1 with TRBJ1-2; 7 nucleotides align to TRBD1. Written as DNA, the CDR3 is TGTGCCACCAGTGACCCCCGACAGGGCAGTTCTCGTGAGAGCTACACCTTC. It yields the protein CATSDPRQGSSRESYTF.